The rows below give T cell receptor beta chains drawn from one sample of a study of monozygotic twins with cystic fibrosis. Profiled with immunoSEQ multiplex PCR; TCRdb holds only in-frame clones, not every one. The sample records 15,000 to 20,000 clones, around 97% being singletons. The sequencing sample was made of blood. The receptors come from a woman aged 25 to 45 with cystic fibrosis. The conserved cysteine and the conserved F or W are not part of the CDR3 here. The D gene is left open where the match is weak.

d_call: .; v_call: TRBV9; j_call: TRBJ1-1; cdr3_aa: ASSVRASNTEAF
d_call: .; v_call: TRBV11-2; j_call: TRBJ2-7; cdr3_aa: ASSLLGRIFGEQY
d_call: .; v_call: TRBV29-1; j_call: TRBJ2-4; cdr3_aa: SVWAKNIQY
d_call: .; v_call: TRBV25-1; j_call: TRBJ1-6; cdr3_aa: ASSEYNSPLH
d_call: TRBD1; v_call: TRBV9; j_call: TRBJ2-1; cdr3_aa: ASSVGIGTGSNNEQF
d_call: .; v_call: TRBV25-1; j_call: TRBJ1-1; cdr3_aa: ASRDSNTEAF
d_call: .; v_call: TRBV7-9; j_call: TRBJ1-1; cdr3_aa: ASSPGAGMGTEAF
d_call: TRBD2; v_call: TRBV6-4; j_call: TRBJ2-3; cdr3_aa: ASSVASGGSTDTQY
d_call: TRBD2; v_call: TRBV5-1; j_call: TRBJ2-7; cdr3_aa: ASSFSGEGLEQY
d_call: .; v_call: TRBV19; j_call: TRBJ1-2; cdr3_aa: ASSIESYGYT
d_call: .; v_call: TRBV6-5; j_call: TRBJ2-7; cdr3_aa: ASRRVGVPYEQY
d_call: .; v_call: TRBV10-2; j_call: TRBJ1-2; cdr3_aa: ASSESKEGYT
d_call: .; v_call: TRBV6-5; j_call: TRBJ1-1; cdr3_aa: ASLPGGDTEAF
d_call: .; v_call: TRBV27; j_call: TRBJ2-7; cdr3_aa: ASSFIGGLDEQY
d_call: .; v_call: TRBV19; j_call: TRBJ1-2; cdr3_aa: ASTGLYGYT
d_call: .; v_call: TRBV5-4; j_call: TRBJ2-2; cdr3_aa: ASSLPVGGELF
d_call: .; v_call: TRBV10-3; j_call: TRBJ2-3; cdr3_aa: AIRGGPDTQY
d_call: .; v_call: TRBV6-6; j_call: TRBJ2-3; cdr3_aa: ASSIMDTQY
d_call: TRBD1; v_call: TRBV29-1; j_call: TRBJ1-1; cdr3_aa: SVGTGARSWGTEAF
d_call: .; v_call: TRBV28; j_call: TRBJ1-5; cdr3_aa: ASSLTNRVCYQPQH
d_call: TRBD1; v_call: TRBV5-4; j_call: TRBJ1-1; cdr3_aa: ASSLVQGANTEAF
d_call: .; v_call: TRBV5-6; j_call: TRBJ1-1; cdr3_aa: ASSHRGAWNTEAF
d_call: .; v_call: TRBV12-5; j_call: TRBJ1-2; cdr3_aa: ASGLVLGDSNYGYT
d_call: TRBD1; v_call: TRBV19; j_call: TRBJ1-5; cdr3_aa: ASSADRGRGQPQH
d_call: .; v_call: TRBV19; j_call: TRBJ1-1; cdr3_aa: ASSPQNTEAF
d_call: .; v_call: TRBV5-4; j_call: TRBJ2-7; cdr3_aa: ASSLAEDEYEQY
d_call: .; v_call: TRBV7-2; j_call: TRBJ2-5; cdr3_aa: ASSLAGGVGGETQY
d_call: TRBD1; v_call: TRBV14; j_call: TRBJ1-1; cdr3_aa: ASSQVGMGQGVVGTEAF
d_call: TRBD2; v_call: TRBV4-3; j_call: TRBJ2-5; cdr3_aa: ASSQAAGGLETQY
d_call: .; v_call: TRBV7-2; j_call: TRBJ1-2; cdr3_aa: ASSSDRVGGYT
d_call: TRBD1; v_call: TRBV5-4; j_call: TRBJ1-2; cdr3_aa: ASSLGDRERGYT
d_call: .; v_call: TRBV5-1; j_call: TRBJ2-3; cdr3_aa: ASSYKNRDYTDTQY
d_call: .; v_call: TRBV5-1; j_call: TRBJ2-5; cdr3_aa: ASSSGRLQETQY
d_call: .; v_call: TRBV7-9; j_call: TRBJ2-5; cdr3_aa: ASLGDGIQETQY
d_call: .; v_call: TRBV5-6; j_call: TRBJ2-3; cdr3_aa: ASSLAKGGRSDTQY
d_call: TRBD1; v_call: TRBV2; j_call: TRBJ2-7; cdr3_aa: ASRGTGGAGYEQY
d_call: .; v_call: TRBV7-9; j_call: TRBJ2-3; cdr3_aa: ASSSPRTDTQY
d_call: .; v_call: TRBV28; j_call: TRBJ1-5; cdr3_aa: ASSSRAPGAQH
d_call: .; v_call: TRBV13; j_call: TRBJ2-4; cdr3_aa: ASSSRAEGENIQY
d_call: .; v_call: TRBV5-1; j_call: TRBJ2-3; cdr3_aa: ASSLDRGSTDTQY
d_call: .; v_call: TRBV27; j_call: TRBJ1-2; cdr3_aa: ASSHLSAGEYGYT
d_call: TRBD1; v_call: TRBV19; j_call: TRBJ2-5; cdr3_aa: ASSIADRVQETQY
d_call: TRBD2; v_call: TRBV28; j_call: TRBJ2-7; cdr3_aa: ASRASGDTYEQY
d_call: .; v_call: TRBV27; j_call: TRBJ2-7; cdr3_aa: ASSLTGRQNPYYEQY
d_call: TRBD2; v_call: TRBV10-2; j_call: TRBJ2-2; cdr3_aa: ASSERGGTGELF
d_call: .; v_call: TRBV4-2; j_call: TRBJ2-7; cdr3_aa: ASSQEDSYEQY
d_call: .; v_call: TRBV27; j_call: TRBJ2-7; cdr3_aa: ASGHYEQY
d_call: .; v_call: TRBV11-2; j_call: TRBJ2-5; cdr3_aa: ASSLDLVTLETQY
d_call: .; v_call: TRBV5-6; j_call: TRBJ1-5; cdr3_aa: ASSFGQHNQPQH
d_call: .; v_call: TRBV6-1; j_call: TRBJ2-7; cdr3_aa: ASRAPRPTYEQY
d_call: .; v_call: TRBV7-2; j_call: TRBJ2-5; cdr3_aa: ASSLEYQETQY
d_call: .; v_call: TRBV7-2; j_call: TRBJ2-4; cdr3_aa: ASSLAPRGAKNIQY
d_call: .; v_call: TRBV28; j_call: TRBJ1-3; cdr3_aa: ASSSTGAGNTIY
d_call: TRBD1; v_call: TRBV23-1; j_call: TRBJ1-5; cdr3_aa: ASSQSTGMDRSSNQPQH
d_call: TRBD2; v_call: TRBV5-1; j_call: TRBJ2-7; cdr3_aa: ASSQGTSGGTYEQY